The entry below describes one T cell receptor (beta chain). The table lists this clonotype with many counts. The antigen this receptor binds is unknown. The input lacks base qualities; no much larger clone sits a single base away. Receptor libraries were prepared by 5' RACE. These reads were obtained on a NextSeq 500. Unique molecular identifiers were attached to individual cDNA molecules in the TCR library protocol so that sequencing error and PCR bias could be corrected. Sequencing covered both TCR alpha and beta chains, and within each sample the abundances of alpha and beta sequences were tightly co-correlated. From the authors' description of their analysis: V gene, J gene and CDR3 annotation of TCR sequences was performed with Decombinator V4. Expanded TCRs were defined as changing significantly between any two time points under a Poisson model with p below 0.0001. Abundances of TCRs were expressed as counts per million after normalisation to the total number of TCRs sequenced in each sample. MAIT TCRs were defined by TRAV1-2 paired with TRAJ12, TRAJ20 or TRAJ33, and iNKT TCRs by TRAV10 paired with TRAJ18. VDJdb, accessed 1 November 2021, was searched for CMV, EBV and SARS-CoV-2 annotated TCRs, with TCRs annotated for multiple antigens excluded. TCRdb handled the public reads itself, with Q25 trimming in fastp and clone calling in MiXCR, and kept productive beta chains. All rows with the same CDR3 protein become a single entry with the most common DNA and genes. For this entry, the V and J calls and clone size follow TCRdb and not the study's own pipeline. The sample yields some 12,000 distinct CDR3 sequences; around 5% were counted once. The ten largest clones add up to 9.9% of the sample.

Set within a cohort of healthcare workers in London, UK, this nested case-control study involved weekly PCR testing of nasopharyngeal swabs along with blood sampling. Healthcare workers were recruited between 23 and 31 March 2020, during the week of the UK lockdown, and were followed weekly for up to roughly 16 weeks. This sample is part of a study of early T cells in non-severe SARS-CoV-2 infection (dated by TCRdb to about 2021). Study-wide context: Bulk RNA from unsorted whole blood was used for TCR sequencing, so alpha and beta chains could not be paired.

The CDR3 runs 13 residues from the cysteine to the phenylalanine. Here the CDR3 DNA is all that survives: 39 bases in frame from base 1. CDR1 and CDR2, per the germline V gene, are SGHAT and FQNNGV. Trimming removed 2 bases from V and 1 base from J, leaving 4 bases between the germline ends. Overall study outcomes, separate from this receptor: VDJdb matching was skewed toward anti-spike CD8 responses and likely underestimated virus-specific expansions, missing private and CD4 specificities.

This clonotype originated in an adult who was a healthcare worker with PCR-confirmed SARS-CoV-2 infection or an uninfected control (not recorded which). Sequencing was performed on whole blood. The chain employs TRBV11-2 and TRBJ2-3; a confident D gene designation cannot be given. CDR3 reads: CASSLSGTDTQYF. The sequence in DNA is TGTGCCAGCAGCTTATCTGGCACAGATACGCAGTATTTT.